Shown below are 21 T cell receptor beta chains from a single sample sequenced in a study of high-grade serous ovarian cancer treatment subgroups. The tumor samples were collected prior to definitive surgery or chemotherapy. The table came from immunoSEQ multiplex PCR; TCRdb's copy has only in-frame clones and leaves some out. The sample shows about 5,700 clones, around 75% of them seen only once. Sequenced input: tumor tissue. The receptors here all came from a human donor with high-grade serous ovarian cancer.

This chain joins TRBV4-1 and TRBJ2-1; D unclear. The CDR3 covers 15 residues. Trimming shortened V by 4 bases and J by 8 bases, and 18 bases separated the two germline ends. CDR1 is MGHRA, CDR2 YSYEKL, per germline. The CDR3 reads CASSPTMTRDHEQFF. CDR3 coding DNA: TGCGCCAGCAGCCCGACCATGACAAGGGATCATGAGCAGTTCTTC.

The genes are TRBV11-2 and TRBJ1-4; TRBD1 is a possible D gene (6 bases). V gave up 4 bases and J gave up 8 bases, with 17 bases separating them. This CDR3 contains 15 residues. The germline gives CDR1 SGHAT, CDR2 FQNNGV. CDR3 DNA: TGTGCCAGCAGCTCCTCAGGGGCTAATCTCGAAAAACTGTTTTTT. It is translated as CASSSSGANLEKLFF.

This sequence joins TRBV5-1 and TRBJ2-5, with 7 bases identical to TRBD1. The germline CDR1 and CDR2 sequences are SGHRS and YFSETQ. Trimming took 5 bases from V and 1 from J; bases not matched to a gene: 5. The length of the CDR3 is 14 residues. The CDR3 is CASRPDRVQETQYF. DNA for the CDR3: TGCGCCAGCAGACCCGACAGGGTCCAAGAGACCCAGTACTTC.

This clone was seen only a few times. The chain links TRBV9 to TRBJ2-4; 7 nucleotides match TRBD1. The V gene end was trimmed by 4 bases and the J gene end by 7 bases; junction bases not matched to a gene: 8. The length of the CDR3 is 14 residues. Looked up from germline, CDR1 is SGDLS and CDR2 is YYNGEE. CDR3 loop: CASSSRDSMNIQYF. The CDR3 DNA sequence: TGTGCCAGCAGCTCTAGGGACAGTATGAACATTCAGTACTTC.

The J gene is TRBJ2-7, the V gene TRBV4-2, with D possibly TRBD1 on 6 matching bases. V was clipped by 4 bases and J by 2 bases, with 12 bases between them. Germline V gene lookup returns CDR1 LGHNA and CDR2 YNFKEQ. The CDR3 spans 14 residues. CDR3 protein: CASSPGEGAYEQYF. CDR3 in DNA: TGTGCCAGCAGCCCGGGCGAGGGGGCCTACGAGCAGTACTTC.

The V and J genes are TRBV11-2 and TRBJ2-5; the D is unclear. The germline CDR1 and CDR2 sequences are SGHAT and FQNNGV. The CDR3 covers 16 residues. Trimming took 2 bases from V and 5 from J, leaving 18 bases between them. CDR3 bases: TGTGCCAGCAGCTTATTCCCGGGCCGAGACCGGGAGACCCAGTACTTC. Its protein product is CASSLFPGRDRETQYF.

The V and J genes are TRBV11-2 and TRBJ2-1; D is unclear. The CDR3 runs 14 residues. The V and J ends lost 0 bases and 13 bases respectively, with 16 bases between them. The germline V gene encodes CDR1 SGHAT and CDR2 FQNNGV. The CDR3 sequence: CASSLDWSTGGQFF. CDR3 coding DNA: TGTGCCAGCAGCTTAGATTGGAGTACGGGCGGACAGTTCTTC.

The chain joins TRBV13 to TRBJ1-1; TRBD1 is a possible D gene (5 bases). Germline V gives CDR1 PRHDT, CDR2 FYEKMQ (reference sequence). V dropped 5 bases and J dropped 5 bases, with 9 bases sitting between them. This CDR3 is built from 12 residues. The CDR3 bases are TGTGCCAGCAGCCGGGGCGAGACTGAAGCTTTCTTT. Amino acid sequence: CASSRGETEAFF.

The chain joins TRBV6-1 to TRBJ1-1, with unresolved D. Trimming took off 6 bases at V and 8 bases at J, with 13 bases between the two ends. CDR1 and CDR2 from the germline V gene are MNHNS and SASEGT. The CDR3 has 12 amino acids. In DNA, the CDR3 is TGTGCCAGCAGCCCCCTGGACGCCGAAGCTTTCTTT. It specifies CASSPLDAEAFF.

This clone is a singleton in its sample. The V call is TRBV2, the J call TRBJ2-5; possible D gene TRBD2, 6 bases. The CDR3 covers 13 residues. Germline values: CDR1 SNHLY, CDR2 FYNNEI. V lost 8 bases and J lost 0, with 10 bases in between. The CDR3 region has the DNA TGTGCCAGCCCTGGCGGGAACCAAGAGACCCAGTACTTC. Encoded protein: CASPGGNQETQYF.

The genes are TRBV6-1 and TRBJ1-5, with D tentatively TRBD1 (5 bases). The germline gives CDR1 MNHNS, CDR2 SASEGT. Deletions cut 2 bases from V and 7 bases from J, with 9 bases between. The CDR3 is 13 amino acids. The CDR3 bases are TGTGCCAGCAGTGAAATCCGGGGCCAGCCCCAGCATTTT. Translating it yields CASSEIRGQPQHF.

In this sample, this clone turned up a few times. The gene calls are TRBV28 and TRBJ1-5; D might be TRBD1 (5 bases). V was shortened by 6 bases and J by 6 bases, with 15 bases between the two germline ends. There are 14 residues in the CDR3. Germline V lookup: CDR1 MDHEN, CDR2 SYDVKM. The CDR3 coding sequence is TGTGCCAGCAGCCTTGTTGGGGGTACTCAGCCCCAGCATTTT. This encodes CASSLVGGTQPQHF.

The chain recombines TRBV19 with TRBJ2-1; 10 bases align to TRBD2. The CDR3 has 16 amino acids. Unmatched junction bases numbered 2, after V lost 2 bases and J lost 1 base. Germline-derived CDR1 and CDR2 are LNHDA and SQIVND (reference sequence). CDR3 sequence: CASSILAGGSYNEQFF. CDR3 bases: TGTGCCAGTAGTATATTAGCGGGGGGATCCTACAATGAGCAGTTCTTC.

Here the CDR3 reads CASTAREVGSNQPQHF. The DNA for the CDR3 is TGTGCCAGCACCGCCCGGGAAGTTGGTAGCAATCAGCCCCAGCATTTT. This chain connects TRBV6-4 to TRBJ1-5; no clear D. This CDR3 is 16 amino acids long. Between the trimmed V and J ends, which lost 7 bases and 0 bases, there was a span of 16 bases. Germline V gene data show CDR1 as MRHNA and CDR2 as SNTAGT.

The CDR3 loop reads CASSLTRANTEAFF. The CDR3 DNA reads TGTGCCAGCAGCTTAACCCGGGCGAACACTGAAGCTTTCTTT. The gene calls are TRBV7-2 and TRBJ1-1; D unresolved. There are 14 residues in the CDR3. With 2 bases removed from V and 1 base from J, the gap between germline ends came to 8 bases. Germline V gene lookup returns CDR1 SGHTA and CDR2 FQGNSA.

V gene TRBV5-4 combines with J gene TRBJ2-3, with D perhaps assigned TRBD1 or TRBD2 (5 bases each). This CDR3 has 14 amino acids. The ends were cut back, 5 bases at V and 4 bases at J, with 14 bases in the middle. Germline V CDR1 and CDR2: SGHNT, YYREEE (reference sequence). CDR3: CASSNQGPADTQYF. In DNA, the CDR3 is TGTGCCAGCAGTAATCAGGGACCCGCAGATACGCAGTATTTT.

This clone occurred a few times. The genes are TRBV19 and TRBJ2-7; possibly TRBD1 for D (6 bases). V was trimmed by 4 bases and J by 0 bases, leaving 7 bases between them. The CDR3 length is 13 residues. Germline values: CDR1 LNHDA, CDR2 SQIVND (reference sequence). The CDR3: CASSRTVSYEQYF. CDR3 DNA: TGTGCCAGTAGTAGGACAGTCTCCTACGAGCAGTACTTC.

The genes are TRBV7-9 and TRBJ1-6; D gene unclear. The CDR3 runs 15 residues. Trimming removed 3 bases from V and 0 bases from J, with 6 bases in between. Germline CDR1 and CDR2: SEHNR and FQNEAQ (reference sequence). CDR3 in DNA: TGTGCCAGCAGCTTGGGGAGCTCCTATAATTCACCCCTCCACTTT. It is translated as CASSLGSSYNSPLHF.

A single count supports this clone. Written as DNA, the CDR3 is TGTGCCAGCAGCAGAGAGGCAGGGAAAAGCACTGAAGCTTTCTTT. Amino acid sequence: CASSREAGKSTEAFF. The rearrangement joins TRBV2 to TRBJ1-1; D might be TRBD1 (5 bases). V lost 6 bases and J 4 bases, leaving 18 bases between the germline ends. The length of the CDR3 is 15 residues. The V gene's germline CDR1 is SNHLY and CDR2 FYNNEI. Filled out from reference TRBV2 and TRBJ1-1, the complete variable domain reads EPEVTQTPSHQVTQMGQEVILRCVPISNHLYFYWYRQILGQKVEFLVSFYNNEISEKSEIFDDQFSVERPDGSNFTLKIRSTKLEDSAMYFCASSREAGKSTEAFFGQGTRLTVV.

The chain employs TRBV7-8 and TRBJ1-5; perhaps TRBD1 as D (6 bases). The V gene lost 1 base and the J gene lost 3 bases, with 10 bases spanning the gap. CDR1 and CDR2 from the germline V gene are SGHVS and FQNEAQ. The CDR3 totals 15 residues. The CDR3 reads CASSLEGGANQPQHF. The CDR3 DNA sequence: TGTGCCAGCAGCTTAGAGGGGGGCGCCAATCAGCCCCAGCATTTT.

This chain uses TRBV6-5 with TRBJ2-5, with D perhaps matching TRBD2 (6 bases). This CDR3 contains 15 residues. The germline CDR1 and CDR2 sequences are MNHEY and SVGAGI. Trimming pared 2 bases from V and 5 bases from J, leaving 15 bases between. The CDR3 region is CASSYVEGRAETQYF. As DNA, the CDR3 is TGTGCCAGCAGTTACGTGGAGGGGAGAGCGGAGACCCAGTACTTC.